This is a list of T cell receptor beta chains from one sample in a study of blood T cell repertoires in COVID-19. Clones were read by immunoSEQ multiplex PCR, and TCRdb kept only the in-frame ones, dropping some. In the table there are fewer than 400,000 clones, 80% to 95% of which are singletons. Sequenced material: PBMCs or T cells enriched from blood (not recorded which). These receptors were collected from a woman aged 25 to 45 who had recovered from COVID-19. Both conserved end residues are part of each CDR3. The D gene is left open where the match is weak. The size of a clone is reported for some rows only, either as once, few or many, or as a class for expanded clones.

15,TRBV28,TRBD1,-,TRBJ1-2,CASGITADRASGYTF,TGTGCCAGCGGCATCACGGCGGACAGGGCGAGTGGCTACACCTTC
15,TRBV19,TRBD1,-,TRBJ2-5,CASSSDRGEVETQYF,TGTGCCAGTAGTAGTGACAGGGGTGAGGTGGAGACCCAGTACTTC
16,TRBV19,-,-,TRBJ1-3,CASSISGDSSGNTIYF,TGTGCCAGTAGTATCTCAGGGGATTCCTCTGGAAACACCATATATTTT
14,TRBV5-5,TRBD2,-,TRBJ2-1,CASSLDLAGVEQFF,TGTGCCAGCAGCTTGGACCTAGCGGGGGTTGAGCAGTTCTTC
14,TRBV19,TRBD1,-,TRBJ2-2,CASSDRDLTGELFF,TGTGCCAGTAGTGACAGGGACCTCACCGGCGAGCTGTTTTTT
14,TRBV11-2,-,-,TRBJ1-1,CASSPHTMNTEAFF,TGTGCCAGCAGCCCACATACCATGAACACTGAAGCTTTCTTT
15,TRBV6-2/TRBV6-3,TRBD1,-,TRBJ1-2,CASSQTLGQAGGYTF,TGTGCCAGCAGTCAAACCCTCGGACAGGCTGGTGGCTACACCTTC
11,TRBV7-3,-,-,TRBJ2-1,CASSANNEQFF,TGTGCCAGCAGCGCGAACAATGAGCAGTTCTTC
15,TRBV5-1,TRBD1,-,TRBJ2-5,CASSLGIGQGETQYF,TGCGCCAGCAGCTTGGGAATCGGACAGGGAGAGACCCAGTACTTC
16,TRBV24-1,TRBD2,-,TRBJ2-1,CATSDSGQRGRNEQFF,TGTGCCACCAGTGATTCGGGCCAGCGGGGCCGCAATGAGCAGTTCTTC
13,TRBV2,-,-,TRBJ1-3,CASTRATGNTIYF,TGTGCCAGCACGCGGGCGACTGGAAACACCATATATTTT
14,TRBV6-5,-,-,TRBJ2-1,CASNRAGAYNEQFF,TGTGCCAGCAATCGGGCAGGGGCCTACAATGAGCAGTTCTTC
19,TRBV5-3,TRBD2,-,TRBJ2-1,CARSPLLAGEWMSYNEQFF,TGTGCCAGAAGCCCCCTACTAGCGGGAGAGTGGATGTCCTACAATGAGCAGTTCTTC
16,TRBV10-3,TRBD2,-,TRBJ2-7,CAISERLARSSYEQYF,TGTGCCATCAGTGAACGACTAGCGAGGAGCTCCTACGAGCAGTACTTC
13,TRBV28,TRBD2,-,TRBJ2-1,CAAVRGDYNEQFF,TGTGCCGCCGTACGGGGGGATTACAATGAGCAGTTCTTC
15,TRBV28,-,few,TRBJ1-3,CASSFEDYSGNTIYF,TGTGCCAGCAGTTTTGAGGATTACTCTGGAAACACCATATATTTT
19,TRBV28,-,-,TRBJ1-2,CASSASLLKTGTRNYGYTF,TGTGCCAGCAGTGCCTCTCTCTTGAAGACAGGAACGAGGAACTATGGCTACACCTTC